The 10 T cell receptor beta chains reported below all come from one sample, sequenced in a study of CD8 T cells in Susac syndrome. Roughly 0.45 to 1 ug RNA was reverse transcribed with random hexamers. Via MiXCR, TCRdb re-called the immunoSEQ multiplex PCR reads, giving one row per CDR3 protein. The table records tens of thousands of distinct CDR3 sequences, approximately 94% of them present only once. The sample was CD8+ T cells from PBMCs. These receptors all stem from a human donor with multiple sclerosis.

This chain links TRBV27 with TRBJ2-2; TRBD2 might be the D (6 bases). V was clipped by 0 bases and J by 7 bases, with 15 bases between them. The CDR3 length is 16 residues. Germline V gene sequence: CDR1 MNHEY, CDR2 SMNVEV (reference sequence). This CDR3 reads CASSLSRWEVGGELFF. The CDR3 DNA reads as TGTGCCAGCAGTTTATCGAGGTGGGAGGTCGGCGGGGAGCTGTTTTTT.

The V call is TRBV6-5, the J call TRBJ2-7, with 7 bases lining up with TRBD1. CDR1 and CDR2 (germline): MNHEY, SVGAGI. The CDR3 extends over 14 amino acids. Losses at the gene ends were 9 bases for V and 3 bases for J; bases not matched to a gene: 11. CDR3 nucleotides: TGTGCCAGTCAAAACAGGGGAAAAGGCTACGAGCAGTACTTC. Translated, it gives CASQNRGKGYEQYF.

The chain joins TRBV6-5 to TRBJ2-2; 10 positions agree with TRBD1. V gave up 4 bases and J gave up 7 bases; unmatched junction bases: 9. Germline V gene lookup returns CDR1 MNHEY and CDR2 SVGAGI. This CDR3 comprises 16 residues. CDR3 DNA: TGTGCCAGCAGTTCGCCGGGACAGGGGTATCACGGGGAGCTGTTTTTT. Protein: CASSSPGQGYHGELFF.

CDR3 nucleotides: TGTGCCAGCAGCCACGGGGGTTTCACAGATACGCAGTATTTT. It translates to CASSHGGFTDTQYF. The rearrangement links TRBV14 to TRBJ2-3, with D perhaps TRBD2 (6 bases). Trimming removed 3 bases at V and 2 bases at J, with 9 bases between. Germline CDR1 SGHDN, CDR2 FVKESK. This CDR3 spans 14 amino acids.

In this sample, this clonotype turned up once. The chain has TRBV19 and TRBJ2-5; D might be TRBD1 (6 bases). V lost 8 bases to trimming and J lost 4 bases, with 11 bases between them. This CDR3 is 12 amino acids long. Looked up from germline, CDR1 is LNHDA and CDR2 is SQIVND (reference sequence). CDR3 in amino acids: CASGSGVETQYF. The CDR3 coding sequence is TGTGCCAGTGGATCAGGGGTAGAGACCCAGTACTTC.

The V call is TRBV5-1, the J call TRBJ1-6, with no clear D. V lost 1 base and J lost 7, with 6 bases in between. There are 13 residues in the CDR3. The V gene's germline CDR1 is SGHRS and CDR2 YFSETQ. The CDR3 sequence is CASSLLDNSPLHF. The DNA for the CDR3 is TGCGCCAGCAGCTTGCTAGACAATTCACCCCTCCACTTT. Full variable domain (missing parts from reference TRBV5-1 and TRBJ1-6): KAGVTQTPRYLIKTRGQQVTLSCSPISGHRSVSWYQQTPGQGLQFLFEYFSETQRNKGNFPGRFSGRQFSNSRSEMNVSTLELGDSALYLCASSLLDNSPLHFGNGTRLTVT.

The chain joins TRBV9 to TRBJ2-1; no clear D. There are 14 residues in the CDR3. V was pared by 3 bases and J by 0 bases, with 7 bases between. From germline, CDR1 is SGDLS and CDR2 YYNGEE. The CDR3 coding sequence is TGTGCCAGCAGCGAGGATAGCTCCTACAATGAGCAGTTCTTC. Its translation is CASSEDSSYNEQFF.

This clonotype showed up just once. The chain joins TRBV5-6 to TRBJ1-1; TRBD1 matches at 12 bases. This CDR3 contains 14 residues. Germline V gene data show CDR1 as SGHDT and CDR2 as YYEEEE. V was pared by 4 bases and J by 6 bases, with 4 bases of the junction left unmatched. CDR3 in DNA: TGTGCCAGCAGCGTCGGGACAGGGGGCTCTGAAGCTTTCTTT. Translation: CASSVGTGGSEAFF.

J is TRBJ2-7 and V is TRBV14; D is undetermined. Between the trimmed V and J ends, which lost 1 base and 4 bases, there was a span of 5 bases. The CDR3 runs to 12 residues. CDR1 is SGHDN, CDR2 FVKESK, per germline. CDR3 amino acids: CASSQVHYEQYF. CDR3 coding DNA: TGTGCCAGCAGCCAAGTCCATTACGAGCAGTACTTC.

The J gene is TRBJ1-2, the V gene TRBV29-1; maybe TRBD1 (6 bases). Germline assignment: CDR1 SQVTM and CDR2 ANQGSEA. V shed 6 bases and J shed 2 bases, with 16 bases lying between them. CDR3 length: 14 residues. This chain's CDR3 is CSVGGGESNYGYTF. The CDR3 coding sequence is TGCAGCGTGGGGGGCGGAGAGTCGAACTATGGCTACACCTTC.